This T cell receptor beta chain is from a study of CD8+CD57+ T cells in acquired aplastic anemia. V lost 4 bases and J 9 bases, leaving 13 bases between the germline ends. Germline V gives CDR1 LNHDA, CDR2 SQIVND (reference sequence). CDR3 length: 14 amino acids. It was genomic DNA that served as the template for profiling TCR beta VDJ and CDR3. TCRdb reanalysed the reads using MiXCR and keeps one entry per CDR3 protein. The sample carries about 110,000 distinct CDR3 sequences, 51% recorded once. The receptor was derived from a human donor in good health, serving as a control. This chain links TRBV19 with TRBJ1-6, with D perhaps matching TRBD1 (6 bases). Sequencing used sorted CD4+, CD8+, or CD8+CD57+ T cells (not recorded which) from PBMCs. CDR3: CASSKGQGISPLHF. For the CDR3, the DNA is TGTGCCAGTAGTAAGGGTCAGGGGATTTCACCCCTCCACTTT. Filled out from reference TRBV19 and TRBJ1-6, the complete variable domain reads DGGITQSPKYLFRKEGQNVTLSCEQNLNHDAMYWYRQDPGQGLRLIYYSQIVNDFQKGDIAEGYSVSREKKESFPLTVTSAQKNPTAFYLCASSKGQGISPLHFGNGTRLTVT.